This T cell receptor beta chain was documented in a study of T cells in Graves' hyperthyroidism and ophthalmopathy. This CDR3 contains 15 residues. Germline loops: CDR1 SGHVS, CDR2 FQNEAQ. Researchers amplified the TCR beta CDR3 regions from RNA transcripts. First-round RT-PCR with HTBI primers amplified the TCR CDR3 region. TCRdb used MiXCR to reprocess the multiplex PCR reads, holding one entry per CDR3 protein. The sample comprises around 350,000 distinct CDR3 sequences, 15% to 18% of which are singletons, and roughly a quarter rests with the top ten. Pregnant or lactating patients were excluded, as were those with uncontrolled infection or other autoimmune disease. As for this clonotype: Just one base apart from a much larger clone, this may be a read error.

The chain uses TRBV7-8 and TRBJ2-7; no clear D gene. The sequenced sample consisted of blood. This sequence was found in a woman in her late teens or twenties with Graves' hyperthyroidism that later progressed to Graves' ophthalmopathy. The CDR3 loop reads CASSLVRVLPTERYF. In DNA, the CDR3 is TGTGCCAGCAGCTTAGTCCGCGTACTCCCAACCGAGCGGTACTTC.